The rows below give T cell receptor beta chains drawn from one sample of a study of cytomegalovirus exposure and HLA in healthy donors. Sequencing was performed with immunoSEQ multiplex PCR; in TCRdb, only in-frame clones are kept and a portion is missing. Altogether tens of thousands of clones are present, roughly 93% being singletons, with the ten largest covering about 3.9%. The material sequenced was PBMCs. These receptors all stem from a young woman in good health and CMV-seronegative. The CDR3 runs from the conserved cysteine through the conserved F or W. The D gene is left open where the match is weak.

TRBV18 TRBD1 14 CASSPGTGFNEQFF
TRBV18 TRBD1 13 CASSSTGLNIQYF
TRBV7-2 TRBD1 14 CASSQDRGQETQYF
TRBV7-9 . 14 CASSLTGRNEKLFF
TRBV7-2 . 13 CASSFTEVYGYTF
TRBV5-1 TRBD2 16 CASSKGLAGGRDTQYF
TRBV7-3 TRBD2 15 CASSPSSGSSYEQYF
TRBV11-1 TRBD1 13 CASLRGKGAEAFF
TRBV2 TRBD1 12 CASPPTGYEQFF
TRBV10-3 TRBD2 13 CAISGGGANEQFF
TRBV6-5 . 14 CASSSRGSTDTQYF
TRBV29-1 TRBD2 19 CGVIPHGTSGRAAYNEQFF
TRBV6-5 . 13 CASSTDRRTEAFF
TRBV6-5 . 13 CASSPTDNQPQHF
TRBV5-1 TRBD1 15 CASSSTGGIGSEQFF
TRBV19 TRBD2 16 CASSIGTSGRQSEQFF
TRBV4-2 . 15 CASSQGGRGNNEQFF
TRBV28 . 16 CASSLTGGSYNSPLHF
TRBV19 . 13 CASTSDRGNEQFF
TRBV15 . 14 CATSRDPLNTEAFF
TRBV7-9 . 14 CASSPAADRTEAFF
TRBV11-2 . 15 CASSKRGSSYNEQFF
TRBV28 TRBD1 15 CASSSAGQGETEAFF
TRBV7-3 . 14 CASSQSAGNQPQHF
TRBV10-3 . 12 CAPDGGRGGYTF
TRBV27 . 16 CASSLSFTGLSYEQYF
TRBV5-1 TRBD1 15 CASSLVRGQAETQYF
TRBV4-3 TRBD1 13 CASSQRTGGKAFF
TRBV5-1 . 15 CASSLVAGYTDTQYF
TRBV2 TRBD2 16 CASSAPGLAGYNEQFF
TRBV16 TRBD1 14 CASSQSGGTQPQHF